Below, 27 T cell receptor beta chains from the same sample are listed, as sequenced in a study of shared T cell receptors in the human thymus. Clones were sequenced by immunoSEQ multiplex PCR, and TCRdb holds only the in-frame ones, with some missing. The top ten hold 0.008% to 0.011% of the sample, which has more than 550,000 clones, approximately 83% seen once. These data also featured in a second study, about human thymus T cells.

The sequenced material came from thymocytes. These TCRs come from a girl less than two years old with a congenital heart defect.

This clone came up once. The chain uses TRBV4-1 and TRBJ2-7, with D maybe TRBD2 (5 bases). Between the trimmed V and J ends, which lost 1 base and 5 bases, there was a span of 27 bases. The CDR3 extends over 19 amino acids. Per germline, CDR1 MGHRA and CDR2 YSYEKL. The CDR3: CASSQVANRGPLMAHEQYF. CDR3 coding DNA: TGCGCCAGCAGCCAAGTGGCAAACAGAGGGCCCCTCATGGCCCACGAGCAGTACTTC.

CDR3 nucleotides: TGTGCCAGCCATGGGGCGGCAGAGTCCTACGAGCAGTACTTC. It is translated as CASHGAAESYEQYF. The chain recombines TRBV6-1 with TRBJ2-7; possible D gene TRBD1, 5 bases. The CDR3 spans 14 residues. The germline gives CDR1 MNHNS, CDR2 SASEGT. V lost 8 bases, J lost 1 base, and 15 bases lay in between.

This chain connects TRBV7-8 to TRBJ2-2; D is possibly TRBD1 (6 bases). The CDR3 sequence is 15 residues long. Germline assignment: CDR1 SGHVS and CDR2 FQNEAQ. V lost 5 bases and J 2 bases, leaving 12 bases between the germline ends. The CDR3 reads CASSAGTKNTGELFF. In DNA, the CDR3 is TGTGCCAGCAGCGCCGGGACAAAAAACACCGGGGAGCTGTTTTTT. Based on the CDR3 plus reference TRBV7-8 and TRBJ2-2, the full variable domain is GAGVSQSPRYKVAKRGQDVALRCDPISGHVSLFWYQQALGQGPEFLTYFQNEAQLDKSGLPSDRFFAERPEGSVSTLKIQRTQQEDSAVYLCASSAGTKNTGELFFGEGSRLTVL.

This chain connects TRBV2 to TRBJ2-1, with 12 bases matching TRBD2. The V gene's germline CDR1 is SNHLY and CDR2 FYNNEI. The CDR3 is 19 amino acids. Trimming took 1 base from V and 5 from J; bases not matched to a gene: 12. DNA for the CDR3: TGTGCCAGCAGTGAAGTTAGGACTAGCGGGGAGATCCTGGACAATGAGCAGTTCTTC. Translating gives CASSEVRTSGEILDNEQFF.

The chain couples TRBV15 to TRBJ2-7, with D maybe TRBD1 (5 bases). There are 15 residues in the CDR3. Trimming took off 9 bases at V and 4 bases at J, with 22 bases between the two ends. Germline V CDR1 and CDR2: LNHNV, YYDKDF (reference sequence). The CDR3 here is CATTLSGQLKYEQYF. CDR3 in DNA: TGTGCCACGACGTTAAGTGGACAACTAAAATACGAGCAGTACTTC.

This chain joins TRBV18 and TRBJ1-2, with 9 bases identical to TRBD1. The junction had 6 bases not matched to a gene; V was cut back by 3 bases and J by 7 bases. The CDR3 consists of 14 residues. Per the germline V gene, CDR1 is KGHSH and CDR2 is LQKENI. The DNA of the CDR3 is TGTGCCAGCTCACCGAGGACAGGGGAGGCTGGCTACACCTTC. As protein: CASSPRTGEAGYTF.

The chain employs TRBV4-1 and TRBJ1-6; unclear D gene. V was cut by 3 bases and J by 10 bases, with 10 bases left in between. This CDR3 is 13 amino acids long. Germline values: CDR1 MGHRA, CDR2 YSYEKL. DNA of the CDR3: TGCGCCAGCAGCCAGGGTGGAGAGTCACCCCTCCACTTT. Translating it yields CASSQGGESPLHF.

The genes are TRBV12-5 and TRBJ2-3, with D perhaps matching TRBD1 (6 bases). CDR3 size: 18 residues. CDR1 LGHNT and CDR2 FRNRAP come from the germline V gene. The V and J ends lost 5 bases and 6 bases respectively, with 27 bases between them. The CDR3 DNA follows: TGTGCTAGTGGTCCGATATACCACGACAGGACCAGAATGGATACGCAGTATTTT. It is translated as CASGPIYHDRTRMDTQYF.

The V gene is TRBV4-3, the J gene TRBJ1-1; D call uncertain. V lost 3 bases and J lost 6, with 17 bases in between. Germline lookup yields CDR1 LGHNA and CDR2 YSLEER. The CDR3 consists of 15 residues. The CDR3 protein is CASSHSRRGLAEAFF. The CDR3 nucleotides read TGCGCCAGCAGCCACTCGAGACGGGGTTTGGCTGAAGCTTTCTTT.

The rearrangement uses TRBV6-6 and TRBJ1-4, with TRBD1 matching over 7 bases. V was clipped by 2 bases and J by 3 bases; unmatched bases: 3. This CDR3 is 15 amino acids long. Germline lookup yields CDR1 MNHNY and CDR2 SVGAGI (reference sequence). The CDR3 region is CASSYRRGPNEKLFF. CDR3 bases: TGTGCCAGCAGTTACCGTAGGGGGCCTAATGAAAAACTGTTTTTT.

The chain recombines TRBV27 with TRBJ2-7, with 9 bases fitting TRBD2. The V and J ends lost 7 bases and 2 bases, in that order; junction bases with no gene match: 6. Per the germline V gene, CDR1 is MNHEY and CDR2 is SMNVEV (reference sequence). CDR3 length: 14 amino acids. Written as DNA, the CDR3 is TGTGCCAGCATAGGGCGGGGGGGGCCCTACGAGCAGTACTTC. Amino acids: CASIGRGGPYEQYF.

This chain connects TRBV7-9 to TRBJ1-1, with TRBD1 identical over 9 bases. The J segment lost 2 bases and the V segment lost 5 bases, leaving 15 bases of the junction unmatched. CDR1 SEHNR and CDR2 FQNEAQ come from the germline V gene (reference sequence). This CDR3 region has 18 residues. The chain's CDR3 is CASSPIPGQGGKNTEAFF. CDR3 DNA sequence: TGTGCCAGCAGCCCAATCCCGGGACAGGGAGGGAAAAACACTGAAGCTTTCTTT. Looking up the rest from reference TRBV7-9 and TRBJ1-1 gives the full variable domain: DTGVSQNPRHKITKRGQNVTFRCDPISEHNRLYWYRQTLGQGPEFLTYFQNEAQLEKSRLLSDRFSAERPKGSFSTLEIQRTEQGDSAMYLCASSPIPGQGGKNTEAFFGQGTRLTVV.

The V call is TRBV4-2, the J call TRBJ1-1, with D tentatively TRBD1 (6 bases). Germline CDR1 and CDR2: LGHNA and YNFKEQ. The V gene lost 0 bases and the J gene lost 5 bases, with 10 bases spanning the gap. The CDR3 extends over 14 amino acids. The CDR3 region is CASSQDRGRTEAFF. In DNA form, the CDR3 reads TGTGCCAGCAGCCAAGACAGGGGCAGGACTGAAGCTTTCTTT.

The CDR3 is CASSHGHRIPYGYTF. CDR3 nucleotide sequence: TGTGCCAGCAGTCACGGCCACAGGATACCCTATGGCTACACCTTC. The V gene is TRBV2, the J gene TRBJ1-2; D is perhaps TRBD1 (5 bases). V was clipped by 5 bases and J by 4 bases, with 17 bases between them. From germline, CDR1 is SNHLY and CDR2 FYNNEI. CDR3 length: 15 residues.

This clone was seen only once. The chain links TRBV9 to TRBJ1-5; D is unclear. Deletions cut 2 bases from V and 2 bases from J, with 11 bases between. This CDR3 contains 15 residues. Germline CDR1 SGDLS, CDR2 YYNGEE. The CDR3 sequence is CASSVEESGNQPQHF. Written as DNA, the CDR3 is TGTGCCAGCAGCGTGGAGGAGTCGGGCAATCAGCCCCAGCATTTT.

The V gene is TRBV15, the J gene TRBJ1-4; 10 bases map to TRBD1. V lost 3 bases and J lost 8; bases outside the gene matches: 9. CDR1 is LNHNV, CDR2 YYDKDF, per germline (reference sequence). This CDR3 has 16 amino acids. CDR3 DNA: TGTGCCACCAGCAGGATCCGGGACAGGGGCGAAGAAAAACTGTTTTTT. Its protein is CATSRIRDRGEEKLFF.

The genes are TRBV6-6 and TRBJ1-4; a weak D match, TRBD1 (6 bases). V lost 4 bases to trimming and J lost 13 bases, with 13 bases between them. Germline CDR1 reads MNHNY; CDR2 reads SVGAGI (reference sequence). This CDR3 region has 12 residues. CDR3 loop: CASSSKGVRLFF. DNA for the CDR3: TGTGCCAGCAGTTCCAAGGGGGTCCGACTGTTTTTT.

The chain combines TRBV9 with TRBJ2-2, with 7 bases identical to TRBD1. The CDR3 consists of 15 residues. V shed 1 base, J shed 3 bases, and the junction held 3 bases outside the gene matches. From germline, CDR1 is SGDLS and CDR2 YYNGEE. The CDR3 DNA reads TGTGCCAGCAGCGTAAAAGACAGGGACACCGGGGAGCTGTTTTTT. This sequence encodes CASSVKDRDTGELFF.

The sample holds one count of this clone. CDR3 in DNA: TGTGCCAGCAGCTTAATGAAACAGGGTTTCACCTACGAGCAGTACTTC. Amino acid sequence: CASSLMKQGFTYEQYF. The V and J genes are TRBV7-8 and TRBJ2-7; possibly TRBD1 for D (6 bases). The germline V gene encodes CDR1 SGHVS and CDR2 FQNEAQ. The CDR3 runs 16 residues. V was trimmed by 2 bases and J by 2 bases, leaving 16 bases between them. Supplemented by reference TRBV7-8 and TRBJ2-7, the full variable domain reads GAGVSQSPRYKVAKRGQDVALRCDPISGHVSLFWYQQALGQGPEFLTYFQNEAQLDKSGLPSDRFFAERPEGSVSTLKIQRTQQEDSAVYLCASSLMKQGFTYEQYFGPGTRLTVT.

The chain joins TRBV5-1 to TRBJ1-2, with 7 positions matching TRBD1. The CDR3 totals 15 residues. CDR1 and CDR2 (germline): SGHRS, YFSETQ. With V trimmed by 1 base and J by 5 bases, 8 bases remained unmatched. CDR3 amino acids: CASSLRPGGDYGYTF. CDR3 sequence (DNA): TGCGCCAGCAGCTTGAGGCCAGGGGGTGATTATGGCTACACCTTC.

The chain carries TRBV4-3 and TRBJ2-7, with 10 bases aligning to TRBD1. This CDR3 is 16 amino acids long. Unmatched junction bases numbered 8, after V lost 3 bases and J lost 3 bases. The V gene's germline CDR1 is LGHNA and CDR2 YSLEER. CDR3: CASSQTGTGEDYEQYF. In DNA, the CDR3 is TGCGCCAGCAGCCAGACCGGGACAGGGGAAGACTACGAGCAGTACTTC.

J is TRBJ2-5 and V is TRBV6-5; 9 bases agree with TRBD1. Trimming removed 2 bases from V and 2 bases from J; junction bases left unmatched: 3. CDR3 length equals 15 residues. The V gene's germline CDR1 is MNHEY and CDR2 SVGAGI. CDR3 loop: CASSYRDRGQETQYF. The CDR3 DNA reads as TGTGCCAGCAGTTACCGTGACAGGGGGCAAGAGACCCAGTACTTC.

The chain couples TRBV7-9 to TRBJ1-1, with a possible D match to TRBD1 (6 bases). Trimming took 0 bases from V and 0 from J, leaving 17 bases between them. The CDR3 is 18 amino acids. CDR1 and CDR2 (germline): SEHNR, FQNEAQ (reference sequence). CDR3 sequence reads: CASSLAARWGPMNTEAFF. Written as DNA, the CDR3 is TGTGCCAGCAGCTTAGCAGCCCGGTGGGGGCCAATGAACACTGAAGCTTTCTTT. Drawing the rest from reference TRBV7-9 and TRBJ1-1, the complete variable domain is DTGVSQNPRHKITKRGQNVTFRCDPISEHNRLYWYRQTLGQGPEFLTYFQNEAQLEKSRLLSDRFSAERPKGSFSTLEIQRTEQGDSAMYLCASSLAARWGPMNTEAFFGQGTRLTVV.

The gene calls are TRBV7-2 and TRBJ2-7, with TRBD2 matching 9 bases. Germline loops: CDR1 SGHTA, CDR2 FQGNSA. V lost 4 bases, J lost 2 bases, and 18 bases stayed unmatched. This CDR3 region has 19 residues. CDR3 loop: CASSSRTIAGAHPTYEQYF. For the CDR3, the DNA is TGTGCCAGCAGCTCCCGGACTATAGCGGGGGCCCACCCCACCTACGAGCAGTACTTC.

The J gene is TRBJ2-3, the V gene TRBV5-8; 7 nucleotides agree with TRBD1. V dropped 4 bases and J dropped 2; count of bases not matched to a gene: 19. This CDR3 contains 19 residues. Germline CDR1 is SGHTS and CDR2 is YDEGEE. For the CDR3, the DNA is TGTGCCAGCAGCATACTTCCCAGGTGGGACAGTATCGACACAGATACGCAGTATTTT. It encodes CASSILPRWDSIDTDTQYF. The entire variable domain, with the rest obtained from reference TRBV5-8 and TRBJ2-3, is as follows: EAGVTQSPTHLIKTRGQQATLRCSPISGHTSVYWYQQALGLGLQFLLWYDEGEERNRGNFPPRFSGRQFPNYSSELNVNALELEDSALYLCASSILPRWDSIDTDTQYFGPGTRLTVL.

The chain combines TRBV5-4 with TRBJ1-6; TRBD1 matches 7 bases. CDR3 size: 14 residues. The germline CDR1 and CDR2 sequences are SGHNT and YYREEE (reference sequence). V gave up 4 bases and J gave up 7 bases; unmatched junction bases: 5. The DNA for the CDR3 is TGTGCCAGCAGCGTTGGGACAGTAAATTCACCCCTCCACTTT. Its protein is CASSVGTVNSPLHF.

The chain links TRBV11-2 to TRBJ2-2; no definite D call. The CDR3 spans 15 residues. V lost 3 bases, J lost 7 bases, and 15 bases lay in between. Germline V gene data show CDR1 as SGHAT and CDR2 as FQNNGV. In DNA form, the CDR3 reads TGTGCCAGCAGCTTCGTCACAAGACAAGGCGGGGAGCTGTTTTTT. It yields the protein CASSFVTRQGGELFF.